This T cell receptor (beta chain) was recorded in a study of T cells in Graves' hyperthyroidism and ophthalmopathy. Regarding the study as a whole: A median about 7 months before onset, the model predicted ophthalmopathy.

TCR beta CDR3 sequences were amplified from RNA transcripts. First-round RT-PCR with HTBI primers amplified the TCR CDR3 region. MiXCR, run by TCRdb on the multiplex PCR reads, gives a single entry per CDR3 protein. The sample holds around 300,000 distinct CDR3 sequences, around 14% seen once. Remarks on this clonotype: Antigen: not known.

This CDR3 spans 18 amino acids. V shed 5 bases, J shed 0 bases, and the junction held 15 bases outside the gene matches. No progression to ophthalmopathy during 18 months of follow-up defined stable disease. This chain links TRBV12-3 or TRBV12-4 with TRBJ2-7, with 8 bases identical to TRBD2. This TCR was recovered from a woman in her 30s with Graves' hyperthyroidism. Sequencing was carried out using blood. This CDR3 is CASSPGERLAISSYEQYF. The DNA of the CDR3 is TGTGCCAGCAGTCCCGGGGAACGACTAGCGATTAGCTCCTACGAGCAGTACTTC.